This T cell receptor (beta chain) stems from a study of blood T cell repertoires in COVID-19. The CDR3 totals 13 residues. CDR1 is SGDLS and CDR2 is YYNGEE in the germline V gene. Trimming cost V 2 bases and J 5 bases; bases outside gene matches: 3. Those enrolled, adults aged roughly 18 to 89 years, came from roughly 22 US areas. Clinical history reported by participants formed the basis on which cohorts were assigned. How the authors handled the data: How many nucleated cells were present was estimated from reference gene primer amplification. Clones were sequenced by immunoSEQ multiplex PCR, and TCRdb holds only the in-frame ones, with some missing. The V and J calls and clone size were taken over from that table, and D and trimming were inferred from the DNA. The table records around 220,000 clones, 84% of them present only once.

The source material was PBMCs or T cells enriched from blood (not recorded which). The receptor's source is a woman aged 40 to 50 who had recovered from COVID-19. V usage is TRBV9 and J usage is TRBJ1-1; 7 bases match TRBD1. CDR3 DNA: TGTGCCAGCAGCGTGACAGGGTGGACTGAAGCTTTCTTT. This encodes CASSVTGWTEAFF.